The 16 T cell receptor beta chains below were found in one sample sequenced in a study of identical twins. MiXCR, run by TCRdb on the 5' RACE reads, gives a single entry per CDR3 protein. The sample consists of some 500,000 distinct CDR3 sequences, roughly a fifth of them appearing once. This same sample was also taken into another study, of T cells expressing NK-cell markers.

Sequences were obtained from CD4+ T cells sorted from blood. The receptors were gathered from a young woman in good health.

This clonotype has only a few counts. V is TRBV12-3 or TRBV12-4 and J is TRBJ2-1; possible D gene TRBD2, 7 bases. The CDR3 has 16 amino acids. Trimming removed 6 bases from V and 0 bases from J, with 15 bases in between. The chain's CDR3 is CASRATAGHSYNEQFF. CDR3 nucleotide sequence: TGTGCCAGCAGAGCTACAGCGGGACACTCCTACAATGAGCAGTTCTTC.

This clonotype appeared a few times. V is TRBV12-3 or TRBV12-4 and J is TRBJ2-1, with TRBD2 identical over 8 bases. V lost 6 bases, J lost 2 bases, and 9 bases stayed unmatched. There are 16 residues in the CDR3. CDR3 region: CASSTTSAVTYNEQFF. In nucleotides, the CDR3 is TGTGCCAGCAGCACGACTAGCGCCGTTACCTACAATGAGCAGTTCTTC.

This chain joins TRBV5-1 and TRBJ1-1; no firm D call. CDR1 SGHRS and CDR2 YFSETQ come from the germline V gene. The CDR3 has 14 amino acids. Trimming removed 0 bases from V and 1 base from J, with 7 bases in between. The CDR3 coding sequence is TGCGCCAGCAGCTTGGCCGTGACGAACACTGAAGCTTTCTTT. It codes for CASSLAVTNTEAFF.

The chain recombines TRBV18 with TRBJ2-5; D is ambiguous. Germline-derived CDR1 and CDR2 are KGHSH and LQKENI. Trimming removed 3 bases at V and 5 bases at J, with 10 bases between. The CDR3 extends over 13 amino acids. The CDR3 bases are TGTGCCAGCTCACCGAGAGTTTTGGAGACCCAGTACTTC. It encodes CASSPRVLETQYF.

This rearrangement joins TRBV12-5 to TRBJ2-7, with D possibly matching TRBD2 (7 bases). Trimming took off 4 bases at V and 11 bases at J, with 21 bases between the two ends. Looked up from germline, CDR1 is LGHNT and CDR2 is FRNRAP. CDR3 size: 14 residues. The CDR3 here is CASGSGGQSLEEYF. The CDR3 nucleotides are TGTGCTAGTGGTTCCGGGGGGCAAAGTCTGGAGGAGTACTTC.

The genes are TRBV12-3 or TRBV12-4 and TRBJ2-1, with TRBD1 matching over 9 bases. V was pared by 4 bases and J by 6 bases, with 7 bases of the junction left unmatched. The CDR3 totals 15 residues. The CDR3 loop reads CASSSRDRESNEQFF. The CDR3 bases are TGTGCCAGCAGTTCCCGGGACAGGGAAAGCAATGAGCAGTTCTTC.

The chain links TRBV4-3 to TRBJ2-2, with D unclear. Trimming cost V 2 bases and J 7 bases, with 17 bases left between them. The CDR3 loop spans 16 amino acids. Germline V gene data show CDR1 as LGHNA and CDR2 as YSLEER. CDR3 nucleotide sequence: TGCGCCAGCAGCCAATCGCGGCCACCAGCTGTCGGGGAGCTGTTTTTT. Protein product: CASSQSRPPAVGELFF.

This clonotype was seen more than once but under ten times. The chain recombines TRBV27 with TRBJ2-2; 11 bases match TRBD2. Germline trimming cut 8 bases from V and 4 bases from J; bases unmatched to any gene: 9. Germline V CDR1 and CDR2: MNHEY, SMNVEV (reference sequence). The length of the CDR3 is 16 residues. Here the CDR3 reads CASGYSGRVTTGELFF. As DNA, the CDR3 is TGTGCCAGCGGCTATAGCGGGAGGGTAACCACCGGGGAGCTGTTTTTT.

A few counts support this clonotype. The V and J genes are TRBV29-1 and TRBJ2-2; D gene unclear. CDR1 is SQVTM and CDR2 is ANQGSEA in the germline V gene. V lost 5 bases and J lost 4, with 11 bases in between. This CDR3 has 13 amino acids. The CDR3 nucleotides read TGCAGCGTTCTCTCCGGCATCACCGGGGAGCTGTTTTTT. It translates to CSVLSGITGELFF.

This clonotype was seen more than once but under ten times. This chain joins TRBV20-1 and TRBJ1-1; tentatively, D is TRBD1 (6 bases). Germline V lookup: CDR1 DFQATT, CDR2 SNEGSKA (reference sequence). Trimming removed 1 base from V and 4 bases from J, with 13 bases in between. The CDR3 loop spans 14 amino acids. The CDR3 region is CSARAGGGGTEAFF. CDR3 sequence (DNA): TGCAGTGCTAGAGCGGGGGGCGGAGGCACTGAAGCTTTCTTT.

Written as DNA, the CDR3 is TGCAGTGCTATTCATGGGAGTCACGAGCAGTACTTC. This sequence encodes CSAIHGSHEQYF. The V gene is TRBV20-1, the J gene TRBJ2-7, with a weak D call TRBD2 (5 bases). Germline V gives CDR1 DFQATT, CDR2 SNEGSKA (reference sequence). Trimming removed 4 bases at V and 5 bases at J, with 12 bases between. CDR3 length: 12 amino acids.

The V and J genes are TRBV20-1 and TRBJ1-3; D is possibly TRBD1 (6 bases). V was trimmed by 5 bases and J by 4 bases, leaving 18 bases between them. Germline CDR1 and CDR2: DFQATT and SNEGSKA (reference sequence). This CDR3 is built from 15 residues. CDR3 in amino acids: CSARGGSGGGNTIYF. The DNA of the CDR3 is TGCAGTGCTCGGGGCGGCTCCGGGGGCGGAAACACCATATATTTT.

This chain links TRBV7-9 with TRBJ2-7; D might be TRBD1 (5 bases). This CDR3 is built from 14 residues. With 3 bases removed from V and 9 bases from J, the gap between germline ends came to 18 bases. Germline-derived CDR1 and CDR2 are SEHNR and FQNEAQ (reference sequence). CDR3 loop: CASSLGQVSWGQYF. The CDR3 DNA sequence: TGTGCCAGCAGCTTGGGGCAGGTTTCCTGGGGGCAGTACTTC.

The CDR3 loop reads CASSQRTGHNEQFF. CDR3 nucleotides: TGTGCCAGCAGCCAACGGACAGGACACAATGAGCAGTTCTTC. The chain uses TRBV9 and TRBJ2-1; TRBD1 matches at 7 bases. The V and J ends lost 4 bases and 5 bases, in that order; junction bases with no gene match: 6. The CDR3 loop spans 14 amino acids. In germline, CDR1 is SGDLS, CDR2 YYNGEE. Complete variable domain (other parts from reference TRBV9 and TRBJ2-1): DSGVTQTPKHLITATGQRVTLRCSPRSGDLSVYWYQQSLDQGLQFLIQYYNGEERAKGNILERFSAQQFPDLHSELNLSSLELGDSALYFCASSQRTGHNEQFFGPGTRLTVL.

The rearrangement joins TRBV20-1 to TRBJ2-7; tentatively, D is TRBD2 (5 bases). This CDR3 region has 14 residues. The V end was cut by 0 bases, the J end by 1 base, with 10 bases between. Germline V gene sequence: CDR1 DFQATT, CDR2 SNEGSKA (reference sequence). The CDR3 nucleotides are TGCAGTGCTAGAGACGTGACTAAATCCTACGAGCAGTACTTC. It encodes CSARDVTKSYEQYF.

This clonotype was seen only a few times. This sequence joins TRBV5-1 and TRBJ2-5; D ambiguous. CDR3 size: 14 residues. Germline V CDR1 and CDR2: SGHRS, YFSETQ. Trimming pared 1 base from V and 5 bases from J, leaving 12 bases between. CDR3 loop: CASSLKAAEETQYF. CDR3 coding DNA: TGCGCCAGCAGCTTGAAGGCGGCAGAGGAGACCCAGTACTTC.